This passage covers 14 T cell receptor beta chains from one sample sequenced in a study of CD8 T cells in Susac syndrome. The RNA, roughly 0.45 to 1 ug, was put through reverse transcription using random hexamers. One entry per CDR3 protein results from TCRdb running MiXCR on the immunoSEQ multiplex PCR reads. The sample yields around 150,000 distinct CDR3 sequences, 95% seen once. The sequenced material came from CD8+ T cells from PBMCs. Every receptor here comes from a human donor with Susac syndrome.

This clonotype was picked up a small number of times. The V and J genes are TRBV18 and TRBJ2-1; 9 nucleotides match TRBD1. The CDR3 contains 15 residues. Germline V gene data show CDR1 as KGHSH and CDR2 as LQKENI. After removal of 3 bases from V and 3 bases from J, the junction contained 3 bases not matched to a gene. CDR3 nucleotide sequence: TGTGCCAGCTCACCGGGACAGGGTAGCTACAATGAGCAGTTCTTC. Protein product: CASSPGQGSYNEQFF.

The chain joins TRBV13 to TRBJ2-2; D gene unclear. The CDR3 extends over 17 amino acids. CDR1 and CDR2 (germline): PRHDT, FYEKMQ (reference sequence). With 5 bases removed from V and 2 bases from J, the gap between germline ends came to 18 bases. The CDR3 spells CASSLPQEHYNTGELFF. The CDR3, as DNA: TGTGCCAGCAGCCTACCCCAGGAGCATTACAACACCGGGGAGCTGTTTTTT.

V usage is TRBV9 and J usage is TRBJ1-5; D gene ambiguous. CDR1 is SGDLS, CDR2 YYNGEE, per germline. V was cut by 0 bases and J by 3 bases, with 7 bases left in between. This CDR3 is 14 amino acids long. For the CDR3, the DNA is TGTGCCAGCAGCGTAGGTACGCTCAATCAGCCCCAGCATTTT. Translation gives CASSVGTLNQPQHF. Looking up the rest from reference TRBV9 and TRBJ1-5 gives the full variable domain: DSGVTQTPKHLITATGQRVTLRCSPRSGDLSVYWYQQSLDQGLQFLIQYYNGEERAKGNILERFSAQQFPDLHSELNLSSLELGDSALYFCASSVGTLNQPQHFGDGTRLSIL.

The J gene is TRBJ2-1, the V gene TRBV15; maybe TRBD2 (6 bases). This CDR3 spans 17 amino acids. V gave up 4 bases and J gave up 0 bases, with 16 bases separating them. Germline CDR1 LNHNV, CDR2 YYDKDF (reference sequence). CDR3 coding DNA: TGTGCCACCAGCACGGGAGACCCTATTAGCTCCTACAATGAGCAGTTCTTC. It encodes CATSTGDPISSYNEQFF.

The DNA of the CDR3 is TGTGCCAGCAGCTCATCGGACAGTTATTACGAGCAGTACTTC. It yields the protein CASSSSDSYYEQYF. V gene TRBV14 combines with J gene TRBJ2-7, with D tentatively TRBD1 (6 bases). Germline V gene lookup returns CDR1 SGHDN and CDR2 FVKESK. This CDR3 is 14 amino acids long. Trimming took off 5 bases at V and 4 bases at J, with 15 bases between the two ends.

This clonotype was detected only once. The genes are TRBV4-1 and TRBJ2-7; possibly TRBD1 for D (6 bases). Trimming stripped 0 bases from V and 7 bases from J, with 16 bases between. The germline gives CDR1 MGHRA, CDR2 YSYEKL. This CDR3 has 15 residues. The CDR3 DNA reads TGCGCCAGCAGCCAAGATCCGACAGGATTTGGGGAGCAGTACTTC. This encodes CASSQDPTGFGEQYF.

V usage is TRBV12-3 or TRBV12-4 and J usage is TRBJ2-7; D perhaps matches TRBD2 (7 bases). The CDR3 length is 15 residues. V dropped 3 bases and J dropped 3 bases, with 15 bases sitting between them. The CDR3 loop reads CASSFSTGGVYEQYF. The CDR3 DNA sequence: TGTGCCAGCAGTTTTTCCACGGGGGGCGTCTACGAGCAGTACTTC.

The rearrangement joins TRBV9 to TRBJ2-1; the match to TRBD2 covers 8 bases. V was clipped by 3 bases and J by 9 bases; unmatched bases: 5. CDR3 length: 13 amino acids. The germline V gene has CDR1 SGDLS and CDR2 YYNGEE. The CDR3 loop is CASSASGLPEQFF. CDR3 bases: TGTGCCAGCAGCGCTAGCGGGTTGCCTGAGCAGTTCTTC.

CDR3 bases: TGTGCCAGCAGCCAAGAGGCGTTCGACAGTAACTCTGGGGCCAACGTCCTGACTTTC. Its protein product is CASSQEAFDSNSGANVLTF. This chain uses TRBV3-1 with TRBJ2-6, with D perhaps matching TRBD1 (5 bases). The germline V and J ends were trimmed by 0 bases and 0 bases, with 15 bases remaining between them. The CDR3 loop spans 19 amino acids. Germline CDR1 reads LGHDT; CDR2 reads YNNKEL (reference sequence).

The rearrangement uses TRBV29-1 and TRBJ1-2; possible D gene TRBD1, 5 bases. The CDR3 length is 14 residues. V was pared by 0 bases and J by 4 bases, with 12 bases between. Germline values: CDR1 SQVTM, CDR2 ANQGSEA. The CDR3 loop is CSVEDGGALYGYTF. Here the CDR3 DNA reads TGCAGCGTTGAAGATGGCGGGGCCCTCTATGGCTACACCTTC. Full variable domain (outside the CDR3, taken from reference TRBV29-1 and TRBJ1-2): SAVISQKPSRDICQRGTSLTIQCQVDSQVTMMFWYRQQPGQSLTLIATANQGSEATYESGFVIDKFPISRPNLTFSTLTVSNMSPEDSSIYLCSVEDGGALYGYTFGSGTRLTVV.

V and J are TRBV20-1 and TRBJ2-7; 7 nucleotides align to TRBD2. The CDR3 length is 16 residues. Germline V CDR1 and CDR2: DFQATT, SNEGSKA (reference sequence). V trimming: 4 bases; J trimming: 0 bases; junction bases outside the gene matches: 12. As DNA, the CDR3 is TGCAGTGCTAACCCTAGACTAGCCCCAGACTCCTACGAGCAGTACTTC. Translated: CSANPRLAPDSYEQYF.

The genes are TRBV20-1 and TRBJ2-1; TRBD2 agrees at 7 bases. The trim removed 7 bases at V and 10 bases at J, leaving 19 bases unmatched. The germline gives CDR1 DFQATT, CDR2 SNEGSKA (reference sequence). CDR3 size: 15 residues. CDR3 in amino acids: CSGGAPKQVGGEQFF. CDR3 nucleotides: TGCAGTGGAGGGGCCCCGAAACAGGTCGGGGGGGAGCAGTTCTTC.

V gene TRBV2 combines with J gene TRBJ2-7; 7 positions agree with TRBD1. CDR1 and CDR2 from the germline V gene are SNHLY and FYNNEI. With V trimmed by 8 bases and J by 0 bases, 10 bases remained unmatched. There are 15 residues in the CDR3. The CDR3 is CASSSIRTGSYEQYF. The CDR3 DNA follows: TGTGCCAGCTCTTCCATTAGGACAGGCTCCTACGAGCAGTACTTC. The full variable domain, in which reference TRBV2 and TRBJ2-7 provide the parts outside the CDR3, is EPEVTQTPSHQVTQMGQEVILRCVPISNHLYFYWYRQILGQKVEFLVSFYNNEISEKSEIFDDQFSVERPDGSNFTLKIRSTKLEDSAMYFCASSSIRTGSYEQYFGPGTRLTVT.

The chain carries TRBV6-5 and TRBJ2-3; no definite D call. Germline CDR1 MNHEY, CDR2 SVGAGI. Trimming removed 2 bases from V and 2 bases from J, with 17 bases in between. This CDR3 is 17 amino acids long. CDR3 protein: CASSYGGSQIHTDTQYF. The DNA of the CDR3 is TGTGCCAGCAGTTACGGCGGCAGCCAGATCCACACAGATACGCAGTATTTT.